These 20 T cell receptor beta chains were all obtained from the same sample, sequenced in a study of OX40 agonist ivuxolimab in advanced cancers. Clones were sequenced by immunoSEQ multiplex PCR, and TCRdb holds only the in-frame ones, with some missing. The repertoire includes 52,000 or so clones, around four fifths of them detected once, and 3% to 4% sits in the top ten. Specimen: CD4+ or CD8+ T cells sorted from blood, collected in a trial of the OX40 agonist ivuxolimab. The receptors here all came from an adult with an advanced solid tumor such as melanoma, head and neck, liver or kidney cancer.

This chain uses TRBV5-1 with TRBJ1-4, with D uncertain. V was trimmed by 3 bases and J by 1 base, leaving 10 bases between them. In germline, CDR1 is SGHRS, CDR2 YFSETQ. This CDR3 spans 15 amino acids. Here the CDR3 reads CASSSYWGTNEKLFF. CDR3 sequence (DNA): TGCGCCAGCAGCTCCTATTGGGGAACTAATGAAAAACTGTTTTTT.

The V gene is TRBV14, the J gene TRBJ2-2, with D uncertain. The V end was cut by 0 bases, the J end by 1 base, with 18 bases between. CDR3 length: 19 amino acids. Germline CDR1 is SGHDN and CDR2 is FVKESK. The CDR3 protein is CASSQDNLLAGENTGELFF. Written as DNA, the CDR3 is TGTGCCAGCAGCCAAGATAATCTCTTAGCTGGGGAGAACACCGGGGAGCTGTTTTTT.

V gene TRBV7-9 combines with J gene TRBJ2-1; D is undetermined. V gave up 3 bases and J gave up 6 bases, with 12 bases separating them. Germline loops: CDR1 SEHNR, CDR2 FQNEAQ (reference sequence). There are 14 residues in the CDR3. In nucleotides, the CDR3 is TGTGCCAGCAGCTTTACCGACCGCCCCAATGAGCAGTTCTTC. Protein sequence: CASSFTDRPNEQFF.

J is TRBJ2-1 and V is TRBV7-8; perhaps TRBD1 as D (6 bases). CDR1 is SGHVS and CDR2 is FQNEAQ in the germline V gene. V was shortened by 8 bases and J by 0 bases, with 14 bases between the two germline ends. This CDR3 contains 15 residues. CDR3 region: CASDKGQSSYNEQFF. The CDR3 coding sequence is TGTGCCAGCGATAAGGGACAAAGCTCCTACAATGAGCAGTTCTTC.

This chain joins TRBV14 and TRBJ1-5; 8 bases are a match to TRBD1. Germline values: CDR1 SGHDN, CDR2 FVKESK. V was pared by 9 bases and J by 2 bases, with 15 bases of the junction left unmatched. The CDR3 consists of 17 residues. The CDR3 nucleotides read TGTGCCAGAGGACAGGGAGGGGCCTTCCTGGGCAATCAGCCCCAGCATTTT. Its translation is CARGQGGAFLGNQPQHF.

The CDR3 nucleotides are TGTGCCAGCAGCGCAGGGGACAGGGGGGTGATCGGCTACACCTTC. Translation gives CASSAGDRGVIGYTF. This chain uses TRBV9 with TRBJ1-2, with 11 nucleotides matching TRBD1. This CDR3 is built from 15 residues. CDR1 and CDR2 (germline): SGDLS, YYNGEE. V lost 3 bases to trimming and J lost 8 bases; unmatched junction nucleotides: 9.

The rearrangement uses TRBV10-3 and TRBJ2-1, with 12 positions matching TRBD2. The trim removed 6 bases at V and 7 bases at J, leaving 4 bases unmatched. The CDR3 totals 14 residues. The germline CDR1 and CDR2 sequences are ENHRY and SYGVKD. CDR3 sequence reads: CAISLAGGSNEQFF. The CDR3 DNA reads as TGTGCCATCAGCCTAGCGGGGGGGTCGAATGAGCAGTTCTTC.

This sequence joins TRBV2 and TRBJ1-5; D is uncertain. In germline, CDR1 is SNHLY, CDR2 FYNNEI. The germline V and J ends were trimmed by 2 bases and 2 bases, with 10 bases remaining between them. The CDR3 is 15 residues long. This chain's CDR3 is CASSEWVGGNQPQHF. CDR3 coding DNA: TGTGCCAGCAGTGAATGGGTTGGGGGCAATCAGCCCCAGCATTTT.

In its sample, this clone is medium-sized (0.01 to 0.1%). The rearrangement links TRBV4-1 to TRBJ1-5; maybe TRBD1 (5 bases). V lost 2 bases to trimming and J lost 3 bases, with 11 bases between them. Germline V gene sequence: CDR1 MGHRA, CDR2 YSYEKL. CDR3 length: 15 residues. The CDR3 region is CASSQQWGPNQPQHF. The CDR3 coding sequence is TGCGCCAGCAGCCAACAATGGGGACCCAATCAGCCCCAGCATTTT.

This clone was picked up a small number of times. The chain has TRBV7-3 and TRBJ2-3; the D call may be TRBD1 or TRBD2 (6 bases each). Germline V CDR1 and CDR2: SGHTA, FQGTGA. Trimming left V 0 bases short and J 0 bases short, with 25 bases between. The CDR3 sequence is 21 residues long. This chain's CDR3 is CASSLTGASPGGVTSTDTQYF. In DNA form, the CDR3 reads TGTGCCAGCAGCTTAACGGGGGCGTCCCCTGGCGGGGTAACTAGCACAGATACGCAGTATTTT.

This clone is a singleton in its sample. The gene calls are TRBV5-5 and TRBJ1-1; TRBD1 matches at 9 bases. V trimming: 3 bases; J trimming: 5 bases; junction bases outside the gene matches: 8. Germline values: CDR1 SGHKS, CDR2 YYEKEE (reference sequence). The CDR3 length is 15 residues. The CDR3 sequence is CASSSPGTGRTEAFF. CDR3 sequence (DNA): TGTGCCAGCAGCTCGCCCGGGACAGGGAGGACTGAAGCTTTCTTT.

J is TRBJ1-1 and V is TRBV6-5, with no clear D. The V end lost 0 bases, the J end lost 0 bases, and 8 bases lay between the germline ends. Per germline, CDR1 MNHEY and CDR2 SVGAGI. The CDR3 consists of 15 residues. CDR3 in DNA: TGTGCCAGCAGTTACTCGCCAGGCCTGAACACTGAAGCTTTCTTT. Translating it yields CASSYSPGLNTEAFF.

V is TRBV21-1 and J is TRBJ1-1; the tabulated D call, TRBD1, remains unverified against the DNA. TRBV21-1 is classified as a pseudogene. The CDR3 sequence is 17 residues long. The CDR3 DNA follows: TGTGCCAGCCCTACCTTGCGGACAGGGCTAATGAACACTGAAGCTTTCTTT. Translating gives CASPTLRTGLMNTEAFF.

The CDR3 loop is CASRGTGKPQHF. The DNA for the CDR3 is TGTGCCAGCAGAGGGACGGGCAAGCCCCAGCATTTT. The chain is built from TRBV6-1 and TRBJ1-5; TRBD1 is a possible D gene (5 bases). The CDR3 is made up of 12 amino acids. Trimming shortened V by 6 bases and J by 8 bases, and 11 bases separated the two germline ends. CDR1 and CDR2 (germline): MNHNS, SASEGT.

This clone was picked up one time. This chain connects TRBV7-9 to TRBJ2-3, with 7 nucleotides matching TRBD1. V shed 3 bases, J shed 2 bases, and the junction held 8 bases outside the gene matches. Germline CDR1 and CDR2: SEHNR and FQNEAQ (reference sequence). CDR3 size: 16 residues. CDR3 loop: CASSFVTGRPTDTQYF. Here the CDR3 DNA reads TGTGCCAGCAGCTTCGTGACAGGGCGACCCACAGATACGCAGTATTTT.

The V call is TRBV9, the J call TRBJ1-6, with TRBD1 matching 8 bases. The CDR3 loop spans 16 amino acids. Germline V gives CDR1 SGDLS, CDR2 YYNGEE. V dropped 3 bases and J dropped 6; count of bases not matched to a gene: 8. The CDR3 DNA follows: TGTGCCAGCAGCGAGGGACAGGCTAGGGGTAATTCACCCCTCCACTTT. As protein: CASSEGQARGNSPLHF.

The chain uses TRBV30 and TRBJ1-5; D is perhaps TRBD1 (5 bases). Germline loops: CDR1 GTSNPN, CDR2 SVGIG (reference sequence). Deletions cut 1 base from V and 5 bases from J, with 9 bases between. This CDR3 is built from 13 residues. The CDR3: CAWSGGVYQPQHF. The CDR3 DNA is TGTGCCTGGAGTGGAGGGGTTTATCAGCCCCAGCATTTT.

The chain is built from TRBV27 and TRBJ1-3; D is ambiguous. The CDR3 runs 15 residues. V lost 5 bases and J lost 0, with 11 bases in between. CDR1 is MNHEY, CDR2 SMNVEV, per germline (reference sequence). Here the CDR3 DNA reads TGTGCCAGCAGTAGGGTCGGTAGCTCTGGAAACACCATATATTTT. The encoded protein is CASSRVGSSGNTIYF.

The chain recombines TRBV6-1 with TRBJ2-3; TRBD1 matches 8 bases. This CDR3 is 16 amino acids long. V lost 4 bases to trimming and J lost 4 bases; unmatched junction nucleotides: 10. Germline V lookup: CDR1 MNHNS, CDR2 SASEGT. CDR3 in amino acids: CASSAAGTGVADTQYF. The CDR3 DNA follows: TGTGCCAGCAGTGCGGCCGGGACAGGAGTTGCAGATACGCAGTATTTT.

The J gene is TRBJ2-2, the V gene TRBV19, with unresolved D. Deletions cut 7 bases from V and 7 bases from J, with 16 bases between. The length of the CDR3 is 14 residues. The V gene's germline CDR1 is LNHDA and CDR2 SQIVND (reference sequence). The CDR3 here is CASNQLTANGELFF. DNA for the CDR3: TGTGCCAGTAATCAGCTGACGGCAAACGGGGAGCTGTTTTTT.